This entry lists 12 T cell receptor beta chains sequenced from one sample in a study of cytomegalovirus exposure and HLA in healthy donors. PCR primers comprised 60 Vbeta and 13 Jbeta primers. Only in-frame clones appear in the TCRdb table, and some are missing; sequencing was by immunoSEQ multiplex PCR. The data contain around 150,000 clones, more than 60% of them singletons. The sequencing sample was made of PBMCs. These receptors all stem from a woman in her forties in good health and CMV-seropositive.

This clone appeared a few times. V and J are TRBV9 and TRBJ2-3; D is unclear. The CDR3 length is 13 residues. The germline CDR1 and CDR2 sequences are SGDLS and YYNGEE. Trimming took 0 bases from V and 3 from J, leaving 5 bases between them. The CDR3 sequence: CASSVAQTDTQYF. The CDR3 DNA reads as TGTGCCAGCAGCGTAGCTCAGACAGATACGCAGTATTTT.

The rearrangement joins TRBV28 to TRBJ1-2; TRBD1 matches at 7 bases. CDR1 and CDR2 from the germline V gene are MDHEN and SYDVKM. The CDR3 covers 15 residues. J was trimmed by 2 bases and V by 6 bases; bases with no gene match: 9. The CDR3 reads CASRPQGEKNYGYTF. CDR3 sequence (DNA): TGTGCCAGCAGACCCCAGGGGGAGAAGAACTATGGCTACACCTTC.

This sequence joins TRBV21-1 and TRBJ1-4; TRBD1 was called by the table and not checked on the DNA. TRBV21-1 corresponds to a pseudogene. The CDR3 has 14 residues. The CDR3 here is CASSKVLIGGKLFF. The CDR3 nucleotides are TGTGCCAGCAGCAAAGTTTTAATAGGGGGAAAACTGTTTTTT.

A few counts support this clone. This chain uses TRBV5-4 with TRBJ1-2, with D perhaps matching TRBD1 (6 bases). This CDR3 is 16 amino acids long. The germline V gene has CDR1 SGHNT and CDR2 YYREEE (reference sequence). Trimming removed 1 base at V and 4 bases at J, with 17 bases between. The CDR3 reads CASSLYSTGRSYGYTF. CDR3 coding DNA: TGTGCCAGCAGCTTGTACTCGACAGGTCGAAGCTATGGCTACACCTTC.

V is TRBV7-8 and J is TRBJ2-1; tentative D call: TRBD1 (5 bases). The CDR3 runs to 13 residues. Trimming left V 1 base short and J 8 bases short, with 9 bases between. The germline V gene encodes CDR1 SGHVS and CDR2 FQNEAQ. CDR3 sequence (DNA): TGTGCCAGCAGCTTAGGGGGCTGGTATGAGCAGTTCTTC. Its protein product is CASSLGGWYEQFF. Together with reference TRBV7-8 and TRBJ2-1, the CDR3 gives the full variable domain: GAGVSQSPRYKVAKRGQDVALRCDPISGHVSLFWYQQALGQGPEFLTYFQNEAQLDKSGLPSDRFFAERPEGSVSTLKIQRTQQEDSAVYLCASSLGGWYEQFFGPGTRLTVL.

This chain's CDR3 is CSVLGQARNTIYF. CDR3 coding DNA: TGCAGCGTCCTCGGACAGGCGAGAAACACCATATATTTT. This chain joins TRBV29-1 and TRBJ1-3; 7 nucleotides line up with TRBD1. The CDR3 consists of 13 residues. V was pared by 6 bases and J by 5 bases, with 7 bases of the junction left unmatched. The germline V gene encodes CDR1 SQVTM and CDR2 ANQGSEA.

The chain recombines TRBV14 with TRBJ2-1; TRBD2 agrees at 8 bases. The CDR3 totals 16 residues. The junction had 5 bases not matched to a gene; V was cut back by 2 bases and J by 2 bases. Germline V lookup: CDR1 SGHDN, CDR2 FVKESK. CDR3 loop: CASSQTAGVTYNEQFF. Here the CDR3 DNA reads TGTGCCAGCAGCCAAACAGCGGGAGTCACCTACAATGAGCAGTTCTTC.

In its sample, this clone was seen once. The CDR3 reads CASSIDGGISTDTQYF. Here the CDR3 DNA reads TGTGCCAGTAGTATAGATGGGGGCATCTCGACAGATACGCAGTATTTT. The chain joins TRBV19 to TRBJ2-3; tentatively, D is TRBD1 (6 bases). V lost 0 bases and J 3 bases, leaving 13 bases between the germline ends. This CDR3 comprises 16 residues. CDR1 is LNHDA and CDR2 is SQIVND in the germline V gene (reference sequence).

The V and J genes are TRBV6-6 and TRBJ2-2; D may be TRBD1 (6 bases). This CDR3 region has 14 residues. CDR1 is MNHNY, CDR2 SVGAGI, per germline (reference sequence). Deletions cut 7 bases from V and 4 bases from J, with 13 bases between. The CDR3 spells CASNAQGSTGELFF. The CDR3, as DNA: TGTGCCAGCAACGCACAGGGTAGCACCGGGGAGCTGTTTTTT.

This clone was seen a single time. The chain carries TRBV30 and TRBJ1-4; TRBD1 agrees at 7 bases. The CDR3 runs 14 residues. The germline V gene has CDR1 GTSNPN and CDR2 SVGIG (reference sequence). V was clipped by 0 bases and J by 7 bases; unmatched bases: 5. CDR3 in DNA: TGTGCCTGGAGTGTGAGGGGGCTGAGTGAAAAACTGTTTTTT. It translates to CAWSVRGLSEKLFF.

The V and J genes are TRBV18 and TRBJ2-5; 8 nucleotides align to TRBD1. This CDR3 has 15 amino acids. With 2 bases clipped from V and 5 bases from J, the junction kept 7 bases outside the gene matches. Germline V lookup: CDR1 KGHSH, CDR2 LQKENI. This CDR3 reads CASSPAPTGDETQYF. For the CDR3, the DNA is TGTGCCAGCTCACCAGCGCCGACAGGGGACGAGACCCAGTACTTC. The full variable domain, with the rest looked up from reference TRBV18 and TRBJ2-5, is NAGVMQNPRHLVRRRGQEARLRCSPMKGHSHVYWYRQLPEEGLKFMVYLQKENIIDESGMPKERFSAEFPKEGPSILRIQQVVRGDSAAYFCASSPAPTGDETQYFGPGTRLLVL.

The chain is built from TRBV14 and TRBJ1-1, with 8 nucleotides matching TRBD1. This CDR3 contains 14 residues. CDR1 and CDR2 (germline): SGHDN, FVKESK. The J segment lost 5 bases and the V segment lost 0 bases, leaving 2 bases of the junction unmatched. The CDR3 DNA reads TGTGCCAGCAGCCAAGAGCACAGGGGGACTGAAGCTTTCTTT. Translation: CASSQEHRGTEAFF.